A single sample gave rise to the 3 T cell receptor beta chains below, sequenced in a study of T cells in Graves' hyperthyroidism and ophthalmopathy. Regions amplified from RNA transcripts were the TCR beta CDR3 regions. Primed by the HTBI set, a first-round RT-PCR was run on the TCR CDR3. Each CDR3 protein gets one entry after TCRdb re-called the multiplex PCR reads with MiXCR. The sample records 500,000 to 650,000 distinct CDR3 sequences, about 15% being singletons. Sequenced sample: blood. These receptors all come from a woman between 50 and 59 years old with Graves' ophthalmopathy.

This clonotype was observed many times. The genes are TRBV10-3 and TRBJ2-3; D unclear. V lost 3 bases, J lost 6 bases, and 10 bases lay in between. The CDR3 runs to 13 residues. Germline values: CDR1 ENHRY, CDR2 SYGVKD. As DNA, the CDR3 is TGTGCCATCAGTGAAAACCCGCCGGATACGCAGTATTTT. Protein sequence: CAISENPPDTQYF.

This clonotype was observed at least ten times. The chain joins TRBV27 to TRBJ2-2, with TRBD2 as a possible D gene (5 bases). In germline, CDR1 is MNHEY, CDR2 SMNVEV (reference sequence). V was pared by 2 bases and J by 4 bases, with 5 bases between. The CDR3 sequence is 13 residues long. CDR3 in amino acids: CASSLRGTGELFF. As DNA, the CDR3 is TGTGCCAGCAGTTTACGGGGCACCGGGGAGCTGTTTTTT.

This clonotype has at least ten counts. J is TRBJ2-1 and V is TRBV5-6; no firm D call. V lost 1 base to trimming and J lost 9 bases, with 14 bases between them. In germline, CDR1 is SGHDT, CDR2 YYEEEE. CDR3 size: 14 residues. The CDR3 spells CASSLTFSLGEQFF. As DNA, the CDR3 is TGTGCCAGCAGCTTGACGTTTAGTTTGGGTGAGCAGTTCTTC. The whole variable domain, remainder taken from reference TRBV5-6 and TRBJ2-1, is DAGVTQSPTHLIKTRGQQVTLRCSPKSGHDTVSWYQQALGQGPQFIFQYYEEEERQRGNFPDRFSGHQFPNYSSELNVNALLLGDSALYLCASSLTFSLGEQFFGPGTRLTVL.